The entry below describes one T cell receptor (beta chain). Its target is not known. V lost 0 bases and J lost 0, with 9 bases in between. This CDR3 has 15 residues. The germline CDR1 and CDR2 sequences are SGHRS and YFSETQ. These data originate in a study of shared clonotypes between healthy human individuals. Turning to the study itself: Per-donor plates numbered three CD4 naive, three CD4 memory, two CD8 naive and one CD8 memory. Overall study findings and caveats: The genetic and exposure-history diversity represented was limited by few donors.

Genomic DNA belonging to each subset was distributed in equal measure over several immunoSEQ plates. Sequenced by immunoSEQ multiplex PCR; TCRdb stores in-frame clones only, minus some. The data hold approximately 2.5 million clones, with approximately 94% observed a single time. Splitting the CD4+ cells yielded a CD45RA+ naive subset and a CD45RA-negative memory subset. The sequencing input was naive CD4+ T cells sorted from blood. The subset was: CD45RA+ positively selected. This sequence originates from a man aged 18 to 29 in good health. The chain has TRBV5-1 and TRBJ1-2, with D perhaps matching TRBD1 (6 bases). CDR3 sequence reads: CASSLGQETNYGYTF. In DNA, the CDR3 is TGCGCCAGCAGCTTGGGACAGGAGACTAACTATGGCTACACCTTC.